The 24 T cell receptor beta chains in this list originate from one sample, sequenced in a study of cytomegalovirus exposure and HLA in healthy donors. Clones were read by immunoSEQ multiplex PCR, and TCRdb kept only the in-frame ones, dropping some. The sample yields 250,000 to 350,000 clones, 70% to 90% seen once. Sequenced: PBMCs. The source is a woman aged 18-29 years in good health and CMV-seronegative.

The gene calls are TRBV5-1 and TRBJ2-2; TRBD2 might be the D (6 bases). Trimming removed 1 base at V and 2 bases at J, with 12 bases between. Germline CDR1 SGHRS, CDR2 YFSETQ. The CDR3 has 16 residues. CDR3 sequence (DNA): TGCGCCAGCAGCTTGTTTAGCGGTACAAACACCGGGGAGCTGTTTTTT. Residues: CASSLFSGTNTGELFF.

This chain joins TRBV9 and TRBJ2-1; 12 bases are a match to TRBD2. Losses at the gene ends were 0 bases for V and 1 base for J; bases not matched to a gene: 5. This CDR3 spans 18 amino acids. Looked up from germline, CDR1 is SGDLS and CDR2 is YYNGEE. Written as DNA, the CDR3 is TGTGCCAGCAGCGTAGAACGGCTAGCGGGAGGGTCCTACAATGAGCAGTTCTTC. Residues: CASSVERLAGGSYNEQFF.

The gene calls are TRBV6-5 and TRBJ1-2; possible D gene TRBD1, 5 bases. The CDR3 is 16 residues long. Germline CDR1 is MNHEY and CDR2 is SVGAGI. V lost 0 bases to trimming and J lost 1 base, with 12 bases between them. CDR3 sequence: CASSYSITGVNYGYTF. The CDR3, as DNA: TGTGCCAGCAGTTACTCGATTACAGGTGTTAACTATGGCTACACCTTC.

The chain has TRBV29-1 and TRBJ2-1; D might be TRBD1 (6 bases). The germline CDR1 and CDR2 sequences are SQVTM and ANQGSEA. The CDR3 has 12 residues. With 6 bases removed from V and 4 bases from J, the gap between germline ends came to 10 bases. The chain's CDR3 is CSVGTIYNEQFF. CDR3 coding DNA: TGCAGCGTCGGGACAATTTACAATGAGCAGTTCTTC.

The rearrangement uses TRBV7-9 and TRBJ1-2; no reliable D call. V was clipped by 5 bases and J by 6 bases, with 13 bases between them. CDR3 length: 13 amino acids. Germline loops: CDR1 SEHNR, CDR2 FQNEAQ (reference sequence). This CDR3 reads CASSPTGGHGYTF. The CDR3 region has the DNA TGTGCCAGCAGCCCTACTGGCGGCCATGGCTACACCTTC.

The CDR3 loop is CASSPLTGGRKTQYF. CDR3 DNA sequence: TGCGCCAGCAGCCCGCTCACGGGAGGGCGCAAGACCCAGTACTTC. V gene TRBV4-1 combines with J gene TRBJ2-5; 8 bases are a match to TRBD2. The V and J ends lost 4 bases and 6 bases, in that order; junction bases with no gene match: 10. The CDR3 length is 15 residues. Germline loops: CDR1 MGHRA, CDR2 YSYEKL.

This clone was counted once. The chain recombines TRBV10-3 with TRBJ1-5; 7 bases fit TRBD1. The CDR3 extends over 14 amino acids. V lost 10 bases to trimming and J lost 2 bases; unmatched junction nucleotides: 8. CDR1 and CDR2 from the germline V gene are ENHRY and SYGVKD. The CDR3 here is CASRDREGNQPQHF. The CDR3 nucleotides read TGTGCCAGTAGAGACAGGGAGGGCAATCAGCCCCAGCATTTT.

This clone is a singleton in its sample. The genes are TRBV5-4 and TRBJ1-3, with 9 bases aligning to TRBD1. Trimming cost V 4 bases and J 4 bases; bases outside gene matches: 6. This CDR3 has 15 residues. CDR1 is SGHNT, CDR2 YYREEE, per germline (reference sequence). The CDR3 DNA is TGTGCCAGCAGCCGGGACAGGGCGGCCGGAAACACCATATATTTT. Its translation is CASSRDRAAGNTIYF.

CDR3 coding DNA: TGCGCCAGCAGCTTGGAAGGGGCTGGACACAATGAGCAGTTCTTC. This gives the protein CASSLEGAGHNEQFF. This chain links TRBV5-1 with TRBJ2-1; possibly TRBD1 for D (5 bases). CDR1 is SGHRS and CDR2 is YFSETQ in the germline V gene. The CDR3 has 15 amino acids. The V end lost 0 bases, the J end lost 5 bases, and 12 bases lay between the germline ends.

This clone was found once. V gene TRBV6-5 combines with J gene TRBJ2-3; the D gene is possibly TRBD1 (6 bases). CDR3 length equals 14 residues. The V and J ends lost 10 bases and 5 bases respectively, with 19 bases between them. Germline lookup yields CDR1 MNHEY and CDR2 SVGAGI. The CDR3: CATRLGGGGDTQYF. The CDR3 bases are TGTGCCACTAGGCTAGGGGGTGGCGGAGATACGCAGTATTTT.

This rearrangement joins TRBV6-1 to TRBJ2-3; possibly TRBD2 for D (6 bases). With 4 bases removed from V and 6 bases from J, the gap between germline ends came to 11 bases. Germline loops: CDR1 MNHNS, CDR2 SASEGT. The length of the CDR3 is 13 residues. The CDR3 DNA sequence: TGTGCCAGCAGTGTCGCGGGATCCGATACGCAGTATTTT. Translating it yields CASSVAGSDTQYF.

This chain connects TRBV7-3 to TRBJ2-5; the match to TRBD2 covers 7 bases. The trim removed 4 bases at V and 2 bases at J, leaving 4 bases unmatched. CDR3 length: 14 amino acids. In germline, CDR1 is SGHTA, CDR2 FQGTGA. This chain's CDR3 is CASSWGAGQETQYF. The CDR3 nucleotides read TGTGCCAGCAGCTGGGGAGCGGGACAAGAGACCCAGTACTTC.

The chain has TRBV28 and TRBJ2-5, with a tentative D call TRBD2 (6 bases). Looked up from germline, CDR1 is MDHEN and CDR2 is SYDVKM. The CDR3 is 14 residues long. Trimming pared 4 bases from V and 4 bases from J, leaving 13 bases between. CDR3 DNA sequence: TGTGCCAGCAGTTCGGGAAATAGCGGAGAGACCCAGTACTTC. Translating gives CASSSGNSGETQYF.

The CDR3 DNA sequence: TGTGCCAGCAGCCAAGAGGGCAACTATGGCTACACCTTC. Its translation: CASSQEGNYGYTF. V gene TRBV4-2 combines with J gene TRBJ1-2, with D uncertain. CDR3 length: 13 amino acids. Trimming shortened V by 0 bases and J by 2 bases, and 4 bases separated the two germline ends. From germline, CDR1 is LGHNA and CDR2 YNFKEQ.

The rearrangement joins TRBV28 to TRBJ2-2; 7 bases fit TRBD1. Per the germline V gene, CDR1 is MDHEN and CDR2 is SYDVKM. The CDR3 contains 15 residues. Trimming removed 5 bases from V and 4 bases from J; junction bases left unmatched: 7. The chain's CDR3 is CASSPGTAGTGELFF. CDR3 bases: TGTGCCAGCAGTCCCGGGACAGCTGGCACCGGGGAGCTGTTTTTT.

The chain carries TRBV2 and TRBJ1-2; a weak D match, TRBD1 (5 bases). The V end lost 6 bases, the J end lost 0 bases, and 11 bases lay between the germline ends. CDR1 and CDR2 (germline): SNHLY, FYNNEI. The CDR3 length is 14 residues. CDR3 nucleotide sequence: TGTGCCAGCAGGCCCGGACAACCTAACTATGGCTACACCTTC. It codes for CASRPGQPNYGYTF.

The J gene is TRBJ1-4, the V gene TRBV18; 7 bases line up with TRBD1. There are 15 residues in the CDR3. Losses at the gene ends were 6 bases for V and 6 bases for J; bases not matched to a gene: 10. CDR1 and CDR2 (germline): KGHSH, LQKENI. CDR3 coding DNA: TGTGCCAGCTCGGCGCGACAGGGTGGAGATGAAAAACTGTTTTTT. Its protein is CASSARQGGDEKLFF.

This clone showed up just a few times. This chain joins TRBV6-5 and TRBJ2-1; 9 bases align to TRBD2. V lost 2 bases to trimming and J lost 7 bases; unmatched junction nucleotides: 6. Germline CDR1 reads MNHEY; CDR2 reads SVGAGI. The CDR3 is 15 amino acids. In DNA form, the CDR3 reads TGTGCCAGCAGTTACGAGGTAGCGGGAGAAAATGAGCAGTTCTTC. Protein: CASSYEVAGENEQFF.

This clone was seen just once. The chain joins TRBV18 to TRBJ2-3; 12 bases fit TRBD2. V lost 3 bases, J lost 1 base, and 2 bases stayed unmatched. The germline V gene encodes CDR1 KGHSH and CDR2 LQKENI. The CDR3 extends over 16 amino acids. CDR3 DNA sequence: TGTGCCAGCTCACCCTGGACTAGCGGGGGCACAGATACGCAGTATTTT. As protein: CASSPWTSGGTDTQYF.

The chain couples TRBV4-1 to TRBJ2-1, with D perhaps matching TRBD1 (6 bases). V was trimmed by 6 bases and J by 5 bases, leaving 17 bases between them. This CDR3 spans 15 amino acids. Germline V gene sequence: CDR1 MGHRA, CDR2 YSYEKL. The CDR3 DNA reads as TGCGCCAGCAGAACAGGGCCGAGGGGTGACAATGAGCAGTTCTTC. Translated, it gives CASRTGPRGDNEQFF.

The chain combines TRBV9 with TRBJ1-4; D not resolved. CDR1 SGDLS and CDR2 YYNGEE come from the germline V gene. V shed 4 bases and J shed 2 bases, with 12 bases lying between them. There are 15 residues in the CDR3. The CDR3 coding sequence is TGTGCCAGCAGCCACGGGGTAGAGACTAATGAAAAACTGTTTTTT. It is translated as CASSHGVETNEKLFF. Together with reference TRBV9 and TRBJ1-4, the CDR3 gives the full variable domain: DSGVTQTPKHLITATGQRVTLRCSPRSGDLSVYWYQQSLDQGLQFLIQYYNGEERAKGNILERFSAQQFPDLHSELNLSSLELGDSALYFCASSHGVETNEKLFFGSGTQLSVL.

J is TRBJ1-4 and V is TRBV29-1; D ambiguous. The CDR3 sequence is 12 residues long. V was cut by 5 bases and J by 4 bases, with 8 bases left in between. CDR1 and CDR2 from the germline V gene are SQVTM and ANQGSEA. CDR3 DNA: TGCAGCGTTCGAACAGTTAATGAAAAACTGTTTTTT. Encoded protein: CSVRTVNEKLFF.

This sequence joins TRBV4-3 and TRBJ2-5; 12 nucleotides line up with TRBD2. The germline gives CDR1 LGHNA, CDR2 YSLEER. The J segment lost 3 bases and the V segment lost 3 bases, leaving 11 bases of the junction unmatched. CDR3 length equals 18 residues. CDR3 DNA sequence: TGCGCCAGCAGCCATCGACTAGCGGGAGAGCAAGAAAAAGAGACCCAGTACTTC. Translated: CASSHRLAGEQEKETQYF.

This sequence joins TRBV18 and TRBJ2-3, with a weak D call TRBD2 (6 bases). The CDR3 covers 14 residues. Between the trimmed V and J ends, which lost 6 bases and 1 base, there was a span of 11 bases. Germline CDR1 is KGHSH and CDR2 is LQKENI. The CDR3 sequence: CASSQSGGTDTQYF. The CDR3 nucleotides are TGTGCCAGCTCCCAATCGGGGGGCACAGATACGCAGTATTTT.